This paragraph covers one T cell receptor beta chain sequence. Its antigen is as yet unknown. The data were taken from a study of T cells after yellow fever vaccination. Broader study findings: Compared with primary, the secondary response was weaker and peaked at day 5, not 15. Any FACS-sorted repertoire could hold abundant clonotypes that contaminate it from the bulk population.

The CDR3 extends over 15 amino acids. Trimming removed 4 bases from V and 0 bases from J, with 13 bases in between. Per the germline V gene, CDR1 is SGHNT and CDR2 is YYREEE (reference sequence). Template switching by 5'RACE produced TCR cDNA, adding a universal primer site and UMIs. TCRdb re-analysed the 5' RACE reads in MiXCR, keeping a single row per CDR3 protein. The table records some 320,000 distinct CDR3 sequences, over 8.5% of them present only once. The sample in question was CD4+ T cells sorted from PBMCs, obtained 45 days after the yellow fever booster vaccination. The chain combines TRBV5-4 with TRBJ1-2; D is perhaps TRBD1 (5 bases). The sequence came from a man aged 18 to 29 who received the YFV17D yellow fever vaccine. The CDR3 nucleotides are TGTGCCAGCAGCCGGTACCAGGGAGCTAACTATGGCTACACCTTC. Its translation is CASSRYQGANYGYTF.